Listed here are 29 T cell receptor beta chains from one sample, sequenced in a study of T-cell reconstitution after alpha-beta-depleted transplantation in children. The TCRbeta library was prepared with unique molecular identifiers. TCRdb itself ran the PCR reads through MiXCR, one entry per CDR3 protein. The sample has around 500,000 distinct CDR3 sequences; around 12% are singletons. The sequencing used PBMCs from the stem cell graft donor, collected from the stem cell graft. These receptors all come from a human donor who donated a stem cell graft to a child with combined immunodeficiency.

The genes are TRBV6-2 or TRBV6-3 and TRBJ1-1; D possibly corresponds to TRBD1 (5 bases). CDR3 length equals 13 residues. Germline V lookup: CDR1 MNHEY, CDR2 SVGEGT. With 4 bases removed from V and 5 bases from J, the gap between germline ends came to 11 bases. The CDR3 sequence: CASSSWGLTEAFF. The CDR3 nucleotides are TGTGCCAGCAGTTCCTGGGGACTGACTGAAGCTTTCTTT.

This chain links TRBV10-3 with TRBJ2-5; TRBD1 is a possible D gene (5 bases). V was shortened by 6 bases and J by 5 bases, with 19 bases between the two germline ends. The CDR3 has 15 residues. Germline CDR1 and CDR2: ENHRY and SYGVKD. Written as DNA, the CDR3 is TGTGCCATCAGCCCAGCTAGGGGTCTCGGGGAGACCCAGTACTTC. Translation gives CAISPARGLGETQYF.

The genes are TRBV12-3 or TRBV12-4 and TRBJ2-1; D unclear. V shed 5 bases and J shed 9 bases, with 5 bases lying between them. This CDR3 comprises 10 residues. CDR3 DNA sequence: TGTGCCAGCAGTCACGGTGAGCAGTTCTTC. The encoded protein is CASSHGEQFF.

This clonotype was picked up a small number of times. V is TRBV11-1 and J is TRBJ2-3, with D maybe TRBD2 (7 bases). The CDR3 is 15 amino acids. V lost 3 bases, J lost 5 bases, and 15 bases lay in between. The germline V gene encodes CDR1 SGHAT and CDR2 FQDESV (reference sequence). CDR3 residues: CASSFARGAGDTQYF. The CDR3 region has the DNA TGTGCCAGCAGCTTCGCCCGGGGGGCGGGAGATACGCAGTATTTT.

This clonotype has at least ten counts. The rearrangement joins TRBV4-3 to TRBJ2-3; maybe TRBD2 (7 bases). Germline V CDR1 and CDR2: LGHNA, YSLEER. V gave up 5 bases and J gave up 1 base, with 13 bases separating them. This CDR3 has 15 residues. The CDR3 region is CASSGREGGTDTQYF. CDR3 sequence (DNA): TGCGCCAGCAGCGGTAGGGAGGGGGGCACAGATACGCAGTATTTT.

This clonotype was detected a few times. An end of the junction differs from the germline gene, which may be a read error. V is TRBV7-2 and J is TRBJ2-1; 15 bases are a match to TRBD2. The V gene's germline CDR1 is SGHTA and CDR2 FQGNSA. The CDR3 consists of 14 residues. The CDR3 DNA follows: TGCTACTCGGGACTAGCGGGAGGAAACAATGAGCAGTTCTTC. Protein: CYSGLAGGNNEQFF.

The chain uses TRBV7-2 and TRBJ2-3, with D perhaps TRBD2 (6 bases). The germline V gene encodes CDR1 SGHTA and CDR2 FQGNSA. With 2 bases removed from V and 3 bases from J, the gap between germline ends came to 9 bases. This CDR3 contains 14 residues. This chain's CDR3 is CASSLSGFTDTQYF. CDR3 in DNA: TGTGCCAGCAGCTTAAGCGGGTTTACAGATACGCAGTATTTT.

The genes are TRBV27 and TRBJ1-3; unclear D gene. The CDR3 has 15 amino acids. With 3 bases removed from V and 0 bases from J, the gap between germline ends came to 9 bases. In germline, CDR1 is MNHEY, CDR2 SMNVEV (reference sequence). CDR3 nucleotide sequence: TGTGCCAGCAGTTTCACAGAGAGCTCTGGAAACACCATATATTTT. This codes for CASSFTESSGNTIYF.

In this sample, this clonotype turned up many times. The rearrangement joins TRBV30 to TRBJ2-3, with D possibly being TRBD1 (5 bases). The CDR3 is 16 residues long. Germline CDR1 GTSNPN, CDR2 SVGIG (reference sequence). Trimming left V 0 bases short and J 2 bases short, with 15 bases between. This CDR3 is CAWSVRGQGATDTQYF. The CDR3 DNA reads TGTGCCTGGAGTGTAAGGGGTCAGGGTGCCACAGATACGCAGTATTTT. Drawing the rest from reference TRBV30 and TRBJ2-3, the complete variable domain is SQTIHQWPATLVQPVGSPLSLECTVEGTSNPNLYWYRQAAGRGLQLLFYSVGIGQISSEVPQNLSASRPQDRQFILSSKKLLLSDSGFYLCAWSVRGQGATDTQYFGPGTRLTVL.

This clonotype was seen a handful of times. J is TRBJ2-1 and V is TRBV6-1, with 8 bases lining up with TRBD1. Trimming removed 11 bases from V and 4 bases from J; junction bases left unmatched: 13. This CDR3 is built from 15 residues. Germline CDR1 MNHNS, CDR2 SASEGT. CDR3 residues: CAGFPGGAGYNEQFF. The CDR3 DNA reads TGTGCCGGTTTCCCAGGGGGCGCGGGGTACAATGAGCAGTTCTTC.

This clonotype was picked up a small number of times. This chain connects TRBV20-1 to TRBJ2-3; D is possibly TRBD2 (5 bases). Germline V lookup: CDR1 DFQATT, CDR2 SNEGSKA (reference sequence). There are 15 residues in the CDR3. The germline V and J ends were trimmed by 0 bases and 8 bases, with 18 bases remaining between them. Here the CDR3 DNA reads TGCAGTGCTAGAGATCCCTTTGACTGGGCGGGTACGCAGTATTTT. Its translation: CSARDPFDWAGTQYF.

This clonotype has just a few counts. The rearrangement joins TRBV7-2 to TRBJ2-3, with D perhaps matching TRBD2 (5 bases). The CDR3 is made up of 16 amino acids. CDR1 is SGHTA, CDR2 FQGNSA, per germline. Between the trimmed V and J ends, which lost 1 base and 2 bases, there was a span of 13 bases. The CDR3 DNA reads TGTGCCAGCAGCTTAGTCCCAGGACTTATCACAGATACGCAGTATTTT. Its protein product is CASSLVPGLITDTQYF.

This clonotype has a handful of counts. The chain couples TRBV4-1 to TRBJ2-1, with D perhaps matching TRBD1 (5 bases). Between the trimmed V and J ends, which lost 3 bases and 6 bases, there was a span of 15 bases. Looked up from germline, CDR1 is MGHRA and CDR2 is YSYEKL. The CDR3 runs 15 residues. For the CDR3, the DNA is TGCGCCAGCAGCCAGTTGGGGCTTCCGATCAATGAGCAGTTCTTC. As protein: CASSQLGLPINEQFF.

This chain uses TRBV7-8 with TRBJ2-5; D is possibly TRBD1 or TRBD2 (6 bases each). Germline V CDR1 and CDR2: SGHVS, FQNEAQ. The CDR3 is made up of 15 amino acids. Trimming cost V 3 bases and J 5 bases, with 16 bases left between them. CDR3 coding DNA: TGTGCCAGCAGCTTCCCGGGGGCTTTCGAGGAGACCCAGTACTTC. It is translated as CASSFPGAFEETQYF.

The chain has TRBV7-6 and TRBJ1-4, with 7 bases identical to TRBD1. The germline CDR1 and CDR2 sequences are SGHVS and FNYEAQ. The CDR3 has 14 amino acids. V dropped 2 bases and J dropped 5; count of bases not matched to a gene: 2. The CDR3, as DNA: TGTGCCAGCAGCTTACTGGGACAGAATGAAAAACTGTTTTTT. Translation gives CASSLLGQNEKLFF.

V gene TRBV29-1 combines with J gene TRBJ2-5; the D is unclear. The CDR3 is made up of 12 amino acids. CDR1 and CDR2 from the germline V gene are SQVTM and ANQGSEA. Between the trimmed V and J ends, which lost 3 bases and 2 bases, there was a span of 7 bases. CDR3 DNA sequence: TGCAGCGTTGAGGGTCTACAAGAGACCCAGTACTTC. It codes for CSVEGLQETQYF. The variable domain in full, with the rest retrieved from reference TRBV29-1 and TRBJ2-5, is SAVISQKPSRDICQRGTSLTIQCQVDSQVTMMFWYRQQPGQSLTLIATANQGSEATYESGFVIDKFPISRPNLTFSTLTVSNMSPEDSSIYLCSVEGLQETQYFGPGTRLLVL.

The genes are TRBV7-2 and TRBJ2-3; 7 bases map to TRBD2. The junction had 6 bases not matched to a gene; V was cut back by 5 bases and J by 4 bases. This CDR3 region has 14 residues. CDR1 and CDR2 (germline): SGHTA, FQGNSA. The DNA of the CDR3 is TGTGCCAGCAGCCTCCAGGGAGGGCCAGATACGCAGTATTTT. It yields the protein CASSLQGGPDTQYF.

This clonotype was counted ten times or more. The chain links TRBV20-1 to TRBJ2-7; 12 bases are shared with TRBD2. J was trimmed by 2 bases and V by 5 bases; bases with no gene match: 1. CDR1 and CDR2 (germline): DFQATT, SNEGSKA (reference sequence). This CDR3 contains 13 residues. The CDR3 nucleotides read TGCAGTGCTCGGACTAGCGGGACCTACGAGCAGTACTTC. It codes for CSARTSGTYEQYF.

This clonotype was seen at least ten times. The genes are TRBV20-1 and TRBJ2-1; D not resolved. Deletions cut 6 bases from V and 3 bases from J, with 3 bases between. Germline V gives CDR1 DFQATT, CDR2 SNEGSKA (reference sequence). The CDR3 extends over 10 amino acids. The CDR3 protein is CSAGYNEQFF. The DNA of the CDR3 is TGCAGTGCGGGCTACAATGAGCAGTTCTTC.

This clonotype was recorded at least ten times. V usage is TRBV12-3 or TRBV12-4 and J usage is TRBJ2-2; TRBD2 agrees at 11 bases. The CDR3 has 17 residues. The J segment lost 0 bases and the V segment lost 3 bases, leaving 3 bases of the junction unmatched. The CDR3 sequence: CASSFGLAGPNTGELFF. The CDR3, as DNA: TGTGCCAGCAGTTTTGGACTAGCGGGCCCGAACACCGGGGAGCTGTTTTTT.

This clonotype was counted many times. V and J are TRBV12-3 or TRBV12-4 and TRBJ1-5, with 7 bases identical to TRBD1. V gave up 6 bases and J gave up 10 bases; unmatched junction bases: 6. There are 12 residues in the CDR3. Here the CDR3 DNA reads TGTGCCAGCAGCAGACAGGGTCTTCCCCAGCATTTT. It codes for CASSRQGLPQHF.

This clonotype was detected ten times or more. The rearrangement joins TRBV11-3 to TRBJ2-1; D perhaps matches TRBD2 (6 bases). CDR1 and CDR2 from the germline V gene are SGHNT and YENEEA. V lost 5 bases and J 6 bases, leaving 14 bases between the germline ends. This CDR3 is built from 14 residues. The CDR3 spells CASSVSAGSNEQFF. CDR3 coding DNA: TGTGCCAGCAGCGTAAGTGCGGGGTCCAATGAGCAGTTCTTC.

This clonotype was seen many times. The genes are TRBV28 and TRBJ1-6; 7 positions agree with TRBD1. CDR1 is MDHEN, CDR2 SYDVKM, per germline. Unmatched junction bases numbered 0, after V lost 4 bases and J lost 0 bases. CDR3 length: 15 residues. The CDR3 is CASSWDSSYNSPLHF. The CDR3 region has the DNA TGTGCCAGCAGTTGGGACAGCTCCTATAATTCACCCCTCCACTTT.

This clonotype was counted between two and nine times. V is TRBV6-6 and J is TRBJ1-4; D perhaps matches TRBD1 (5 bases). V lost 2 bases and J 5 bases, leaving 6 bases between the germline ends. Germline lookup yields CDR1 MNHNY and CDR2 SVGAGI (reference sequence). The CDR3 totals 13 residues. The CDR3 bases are TGTGCCAGCAGTTACAGGGGAAATGAAAAACTGTTTTTT. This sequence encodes CASSYRGNEKLFF.

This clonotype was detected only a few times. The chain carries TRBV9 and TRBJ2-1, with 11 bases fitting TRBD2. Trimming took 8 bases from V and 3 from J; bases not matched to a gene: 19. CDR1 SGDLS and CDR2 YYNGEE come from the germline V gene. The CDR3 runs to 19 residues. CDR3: CASSRGSGGAPNLYNEQFF. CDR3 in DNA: TGTGCCAGTTCCCGGGGTAGCGGGGGGGCCCCGAACCTCTACAATGAGCAGTTCTTC.

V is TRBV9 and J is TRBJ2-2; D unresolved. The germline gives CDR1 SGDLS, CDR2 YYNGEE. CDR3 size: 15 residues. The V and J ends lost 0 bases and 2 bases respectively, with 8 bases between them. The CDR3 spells CASSVGHGNTGELFF. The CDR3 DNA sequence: TGTGCCAGCAGCGTAGGTCACGGCAACACCGGGGAGCTGTTTTTT.

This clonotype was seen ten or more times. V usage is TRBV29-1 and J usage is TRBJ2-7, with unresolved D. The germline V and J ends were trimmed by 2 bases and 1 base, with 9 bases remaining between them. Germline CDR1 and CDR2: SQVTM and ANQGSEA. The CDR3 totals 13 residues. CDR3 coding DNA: TGCAGCGTTGAACCGGGCGGTTCCTACGAGCAGTACTTC. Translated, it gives CSVEPGGSYEQYF.

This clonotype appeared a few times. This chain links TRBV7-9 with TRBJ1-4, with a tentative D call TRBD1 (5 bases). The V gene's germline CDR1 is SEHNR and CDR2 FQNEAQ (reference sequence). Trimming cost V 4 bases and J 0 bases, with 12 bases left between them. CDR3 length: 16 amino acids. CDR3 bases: TGTGCCAGCAGCTCCGGGGGAGTTGCAACTAATGAAAAACTGTTTTTT. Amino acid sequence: CASSSGGVATNEKLFF.

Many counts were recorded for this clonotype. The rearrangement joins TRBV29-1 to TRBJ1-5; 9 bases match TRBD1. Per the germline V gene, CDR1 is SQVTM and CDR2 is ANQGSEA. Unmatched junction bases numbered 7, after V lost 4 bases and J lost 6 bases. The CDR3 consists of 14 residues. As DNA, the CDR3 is TGCAGCGTTGTTGGGACAGGGAATGGTCAGCCCCAGCATTTT. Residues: CSVVGTGNGQPQHF.